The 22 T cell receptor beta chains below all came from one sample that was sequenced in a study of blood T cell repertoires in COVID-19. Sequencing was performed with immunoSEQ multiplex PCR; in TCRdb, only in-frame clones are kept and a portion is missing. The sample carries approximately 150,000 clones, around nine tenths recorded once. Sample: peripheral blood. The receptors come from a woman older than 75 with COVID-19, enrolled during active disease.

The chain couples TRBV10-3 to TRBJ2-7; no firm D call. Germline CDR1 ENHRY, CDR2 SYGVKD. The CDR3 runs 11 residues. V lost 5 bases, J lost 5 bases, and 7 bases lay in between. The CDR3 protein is CAISSKDEQYF. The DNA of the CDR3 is TGTGCCATCAGTTCTAAAGACGAGCAGTACTTC.

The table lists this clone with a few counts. The CDR3 nucleotides are TGTGCCAGCAGCTCTGGACAGGGGGCTTCGAACACTGAAGCTTTCTTT. It translates to CASSSGQGASNTEAFF. The chain carries TRBV5-6 and TRBJ1-1, with 11 bases aligning to TRBD1. Germline loops: CDR1 SGHDT, CDR2 YYEEEE. CDR3 length: 16 amino acids. The J segment lost 1 base and the V segment lost 3 bases, leaving 5 bases of the junction unmatched.

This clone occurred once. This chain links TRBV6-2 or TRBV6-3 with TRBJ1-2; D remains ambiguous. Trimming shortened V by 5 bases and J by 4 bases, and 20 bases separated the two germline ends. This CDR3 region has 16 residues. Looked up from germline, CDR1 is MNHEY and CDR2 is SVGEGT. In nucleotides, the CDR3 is TGTGCCAGCAGTAAGGCACGGAGCCTAAGGCGCTATGGCTACACCTTC. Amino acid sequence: CASSKARSLRRYGYTF.

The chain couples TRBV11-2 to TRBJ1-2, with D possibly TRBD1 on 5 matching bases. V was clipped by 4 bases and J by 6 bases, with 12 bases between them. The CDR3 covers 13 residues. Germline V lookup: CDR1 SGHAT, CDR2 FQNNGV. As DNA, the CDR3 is TGTGCCAGCAGCTCATCGTGGGGCGATGGCTACACCTTC. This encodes CASSSSWGDGYTF.

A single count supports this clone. CDR3 in amino acids: CATSDPPGVMGENTGELFF. CDR3 DNA sequence: TGTGCCACCAGTGATCCCCCGGGGGTGATGGGAGAGAACACCGGGGAGCTGTTTTTT. The chain joins TRBV24-1 to TRBJ2-2; the D gene is possibly TRBD2 (6 bases). The CDR3 extends over 19 amino acids. Trimming took off 3 bases at V and 1 base at J, with 20 bases between the two ends. CDR1 and CDR2 from the germline V gene are KGHDR and SFDVKD.

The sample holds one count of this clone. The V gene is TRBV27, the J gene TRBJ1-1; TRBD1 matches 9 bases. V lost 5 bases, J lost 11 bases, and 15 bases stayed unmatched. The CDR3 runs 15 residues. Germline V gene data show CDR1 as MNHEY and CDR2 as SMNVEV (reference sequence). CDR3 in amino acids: CASSVTGGAGVAAFF. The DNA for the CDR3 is TGTGCCAGCAGTGTTACAGGGGGCGCGGGTGTGGCCGCTTTCTTT.

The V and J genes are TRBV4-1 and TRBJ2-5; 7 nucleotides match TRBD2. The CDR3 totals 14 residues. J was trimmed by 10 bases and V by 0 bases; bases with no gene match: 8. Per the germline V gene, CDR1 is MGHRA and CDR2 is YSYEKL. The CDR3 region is CASSQDDRTGGQYF. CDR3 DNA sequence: TGCGCCAGCAGCCAAGACGACCGAACGGGGGGCCAGTACTTC.

DNA for the CDR3: TGCAGTGCTAGTAGGGGGATGAGCAATCAGCCCCAGCATTTT. Its translation: CSASRGMSNQPQHF. The chain combines TRBV20-1 with TRBJ1-5; tentatively, D is TRBD1 (6 bases). Germline loops: CDR1 DFQATT, CDR2 SNEGSKA (reference sequence). V dropped 3 bases and J dropped 1 base, with 10 bases sitting between them. The CDR3 spans 14 residues.

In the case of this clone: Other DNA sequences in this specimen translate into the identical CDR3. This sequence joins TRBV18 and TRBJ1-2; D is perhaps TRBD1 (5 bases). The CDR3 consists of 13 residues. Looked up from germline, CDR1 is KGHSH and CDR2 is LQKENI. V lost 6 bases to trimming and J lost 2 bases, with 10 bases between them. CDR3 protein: CASSQDSNYGYTF. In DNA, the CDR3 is TGTGCCAGCTCGCAAGACAGCAACTATGGCTACACCTTC.

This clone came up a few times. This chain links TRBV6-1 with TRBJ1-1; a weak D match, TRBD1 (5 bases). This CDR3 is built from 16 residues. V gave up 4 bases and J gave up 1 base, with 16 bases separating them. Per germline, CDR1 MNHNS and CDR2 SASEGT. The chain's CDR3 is CASSAPRGTANTEAFF. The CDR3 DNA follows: TGTGCCAGCAGTGCTCCGCGCGGGACGGCGAACACTGAAGCTTTCTTT.

CDR3 amino acids: CASSEGQSNQPQHF. DNA of the CDR3: TGCGCCAGCAGCGAGGGACAGAGCAATCAGCCCCAGCATTTT. V and J are TRBV5-1 and TRBJ1-5, with 7 bases matching TRBD1. Trimming took 4 bases from V and 1 from J; bases not matched to a gene: 2. CDR1 SGHRS and CDR2 YFSETQ come from the germline V gene. The CDR3 extends over 14 amino acids.

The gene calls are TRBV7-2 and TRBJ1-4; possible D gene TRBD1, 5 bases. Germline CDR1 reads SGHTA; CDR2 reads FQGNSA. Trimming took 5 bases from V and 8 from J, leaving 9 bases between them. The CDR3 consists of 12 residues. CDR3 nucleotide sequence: TGTGCCAGCAGCCCTAGGGGAGAAAAACTGTTTTTT. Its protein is CASSPRGEKLFF.

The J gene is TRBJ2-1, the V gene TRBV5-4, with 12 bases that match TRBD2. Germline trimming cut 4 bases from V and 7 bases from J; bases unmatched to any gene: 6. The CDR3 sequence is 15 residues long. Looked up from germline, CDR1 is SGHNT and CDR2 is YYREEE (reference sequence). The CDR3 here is CASSLAGGPRNEQFF. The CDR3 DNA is TGTGCCAGCAGCCTAGCGGGAGGGCCGCGGAATGAGCAGTTCTTC.

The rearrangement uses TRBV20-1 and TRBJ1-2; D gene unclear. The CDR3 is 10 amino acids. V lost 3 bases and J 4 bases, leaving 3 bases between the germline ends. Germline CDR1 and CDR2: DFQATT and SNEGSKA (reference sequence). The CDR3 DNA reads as TGCAGTGCTAGGAGCTATGGCTACACCTTC. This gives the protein CSARSYGYTF.

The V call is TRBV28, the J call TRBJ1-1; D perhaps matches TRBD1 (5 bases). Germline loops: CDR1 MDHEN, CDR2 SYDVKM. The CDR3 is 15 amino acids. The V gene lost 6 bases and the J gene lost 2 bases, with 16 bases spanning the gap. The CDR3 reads CASRGGGHPNTEAFF. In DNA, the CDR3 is TGTGCCAGCAGGGGGGGTGGGCACCCAAACACTGAAGCTTTCTTT.

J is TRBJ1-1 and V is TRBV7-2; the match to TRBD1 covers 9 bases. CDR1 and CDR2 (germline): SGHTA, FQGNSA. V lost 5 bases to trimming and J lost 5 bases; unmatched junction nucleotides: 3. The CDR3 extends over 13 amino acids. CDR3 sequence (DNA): TGTGCCAGCAGCCGTGGACAGGGGACTGAAGCTTTCTTT. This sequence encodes CASSRGQGTEAFF.

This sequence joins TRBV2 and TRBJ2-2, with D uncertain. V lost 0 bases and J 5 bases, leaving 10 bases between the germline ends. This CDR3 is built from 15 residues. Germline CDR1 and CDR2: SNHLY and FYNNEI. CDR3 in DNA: TGTGCCAGCAGTGAAGCAGGAGTTCTGACCGGGGAGCTGTTTTTT. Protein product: CASSEAGVLTGELFF.

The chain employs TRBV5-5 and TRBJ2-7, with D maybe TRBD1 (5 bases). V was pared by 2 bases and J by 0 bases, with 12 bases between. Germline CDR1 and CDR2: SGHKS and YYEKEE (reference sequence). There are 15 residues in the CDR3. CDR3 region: CASSLGDGHSYEQYF. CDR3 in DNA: TGTGCCAGCAGCTTAGGTGATGGACACTCCTACGAGCAGTACTTC. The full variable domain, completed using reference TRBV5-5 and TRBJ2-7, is DAGVTQSPTHLIKTRGQQVTLRCSPISGHKSVSWYQQVLGQGPQFIFQYYEKEERGRGNFPDRFSARQFPNYSSELNVNALLLGDSALYLCASSLGDGHSYEQYFGPGTRLTVT.

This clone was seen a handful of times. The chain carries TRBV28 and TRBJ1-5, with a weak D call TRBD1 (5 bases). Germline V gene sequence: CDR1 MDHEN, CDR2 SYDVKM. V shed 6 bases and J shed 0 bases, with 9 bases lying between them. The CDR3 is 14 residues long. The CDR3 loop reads CASRDRISNQPQHF. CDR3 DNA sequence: TGTGCCAGCAGAGACAGAATTAGCAATCAGCCCCAGCATTTT.

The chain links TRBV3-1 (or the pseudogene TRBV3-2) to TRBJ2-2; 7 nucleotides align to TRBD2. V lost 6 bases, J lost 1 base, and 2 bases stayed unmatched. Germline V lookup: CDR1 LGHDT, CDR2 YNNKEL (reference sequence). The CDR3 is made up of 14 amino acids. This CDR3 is CASSSSGNTGELFF. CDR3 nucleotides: TGTGCCAGCAGTTCTAGCGGGAACACCGGGGAGCTGTTTTTT.

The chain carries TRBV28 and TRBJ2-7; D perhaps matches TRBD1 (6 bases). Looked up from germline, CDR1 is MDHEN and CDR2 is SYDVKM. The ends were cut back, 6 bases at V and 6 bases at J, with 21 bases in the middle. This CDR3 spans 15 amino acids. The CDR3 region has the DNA TGTGCCAGCAGGGGCTCAGGGGCGTCCCGGGGCGAGCAGTACTTC. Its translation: CASRGSGASRGEQYF. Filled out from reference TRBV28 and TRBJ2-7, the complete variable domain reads DVKVTQSSRYLVKRTGEKVFLECVQDMDHENMFWYRQDPGLGLRLIYFSYDVKMKEKGDIPEGYSVSREKKERFSLILESASTNQTSMYLCASRGSGASRGEQYFGPGTRLTVT.

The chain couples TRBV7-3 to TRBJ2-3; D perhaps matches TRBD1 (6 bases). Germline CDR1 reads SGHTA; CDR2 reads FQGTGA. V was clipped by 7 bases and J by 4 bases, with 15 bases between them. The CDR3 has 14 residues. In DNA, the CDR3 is TGTGCCAGCAAGGGGGTAGTGACCGCAGATACGCAGTATTTT. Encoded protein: CASKGVVTADTQYF.